This is a list of T cell receptor beta chains from one sample in a study of neoadjuvant anti-PD-1 for oral cavity cancer. Method: immunoSEQ multiplex PCR; TCRdb's copy keeps in-frame clones and lacks some. This repertoire shows about 12,000 clones, about 71% found once; its top ten account for roughly 2.6%. The specimen was PBMCs, collected after nivolumab (anti-PD-1) treatment. The receptors come from a person between 40 and 85 years old with oral cavity squamous cell carcinoma. The CDR3 runs from the conserved cysteine through the conserved F or W. Clone sizes are given selectively: once, few, many, or a class where the clone is expanded.

J: TRBJ1-4
size: NA
V: TRBV12-1
CDR3: CASTFRRLFF

J: TRBJ1-1
size: few
V: TRBV21-1
CDR3: CASSKGPAFF

J: TRBJ1-3
size: few
V: TRBV6-1
CDR3: CASLSGNTIYF

J: TRBJ2-3
size: NA
V: TRBV5-4
CDR3: CASSLVPSVPDTQYF

J: TRBJ2-7
size: NA
V: TRBV2
CDR3: CASSTGTGGREQYF

J: TRBJ1-5
size: NA
V: TRBV18
CDR3: CASSPAGLLGNQPQHF

J: TRBJ2-3
size: NA
V: TRBV7-2
CDR3: CASSPPINTDTQYF

J: TRBJ2-4
size: NA
V: TRBV28
CDR3: CASSLSGAKNIQYF

J: TRBJ1-6
size: NA
V: TRBV7-8
CDR3: CASSLDRVYRSSYNSPLHF

J: TRBJ2-2
size: NA
V: TRBV28
CDR3: CASSLGLATGELFF

J: TRBJ1-3
size: NA
V: TRBV25-1
CDR3: CASSGVPGFSGNTIYF

J: TRBJ2-7
size: NA
V: TRBV7-8
CDR3: CASSPRTDEQYF

J: TRBJ1-1
size: NA
V: TRBV9
CDR3: CASSVKFEATEAFF

J: TRBJ2-2
size: few
V: TRBV7-2
CDR3: CASSATGPNTGELFF

J: TRBJ1-2
size: once
V: TRBV28
CDR3: CASLTGKLGGYTF

J: TRBJ2-5
size: few
V: TRBV11-3
CDR3: CASSLVQGETQYF

J: TRBJ2-1
size: NA
V: TRBV6-4
CDR3: CASSDGAGADEQFF

J: TRBJ1-1
size: NA
V: TRBV6-6
CDR3: CASSYSTGKNTEAFF

J: TRBJ1-4
size: few
V: TRBV28
CDR3: CASAGQGGAKLFF

J: TRBJ1-3
size: NA
V: TRBV6-5
CDR3: CASSYSGHQGNTIYF

J: TRBJ2-5
size: NA
V: TRBV19
CDR3: CASSKDRGETQYF

J: TRBJ1-2
size: NA
V: TRBV29-1
CDR3: CSGTGSGYGYTF

J: TRBJ2-7
size: NA
V: TRBV12-2
CDR3: CASRFGCEQYF

J: TRBJ2-3
size: NA
V: TRBV2
CDR3: CASRGGTGSNTQYF

J: TRBJ2-3
size: NA
V: TRBV5-5
CDR3: CASSFSAGQVFTDTQYF

J: TRBJ2-3
size: few
V: TRBV15
CDR3: CATSRDRGGTDTQYF

J: TRBJ2-1
size: NA
V: TRBV5-8
CDR3: CASSLFAGASYNEQFF

J: TRBJ2-5
size: NA
V: TRBV21-1
CDR3: CASSKIKGKAGGRGTQYF

J: TRBJ2-1
size: NA
V: TRBV2
CDR3: CASNPEQGYNEQFF

J: TRBJ1-1
size: NA
V: TRBV9
CDR3: CASSANRDKGTEAFF

J: TRBJ2-7
size: NA
V: TRBV27
CDR3: CASRVAGTYEQYF

J: TRBJ2-1
size: NA
V: TRBV6-1
CDR3: CASSRVEYNEQFF

J: TRBJ2-3
size: NA
V: TRBV14
CDR3: CASSPGDFRGDTQYF

J: TRBJ1-5
size: NA
V: TRBV19
CDR3: CASNKGNLQPQHF

J: TRBJ1-1
size: NA
V: TRBV6-1
CDR3: CASEQGGRTEAFF

J: TRBJ1-1
size: NA
V: TRBV29-1
CDR3: CSVGGQGAPAAFF

J: TRBJ1-3
size: NA
V: TRBV30
CDR3: CAWSPRGTAISGNTIYF

J: TRBJ1-1
size: NA
V: TRBV29-1
CDR3: CSDATEGNTEAFF

J: TRBJ2-7
size: once
V: TRBV6-1
CDR3: CASRPPGTVAYEQYF

J: TRBJ2-1
size: NA
V: TRBV11-2
CDR3: CASSLDGREQFF

J: TRBJ2-1
size: NA
V: TRBV27
CDR3: CASSLSGTGFYNEQFF

J: TRBJ2-1
size: NA
V: TRBV5-1
CDR3: CASSLARAVPLPRFNEQFF